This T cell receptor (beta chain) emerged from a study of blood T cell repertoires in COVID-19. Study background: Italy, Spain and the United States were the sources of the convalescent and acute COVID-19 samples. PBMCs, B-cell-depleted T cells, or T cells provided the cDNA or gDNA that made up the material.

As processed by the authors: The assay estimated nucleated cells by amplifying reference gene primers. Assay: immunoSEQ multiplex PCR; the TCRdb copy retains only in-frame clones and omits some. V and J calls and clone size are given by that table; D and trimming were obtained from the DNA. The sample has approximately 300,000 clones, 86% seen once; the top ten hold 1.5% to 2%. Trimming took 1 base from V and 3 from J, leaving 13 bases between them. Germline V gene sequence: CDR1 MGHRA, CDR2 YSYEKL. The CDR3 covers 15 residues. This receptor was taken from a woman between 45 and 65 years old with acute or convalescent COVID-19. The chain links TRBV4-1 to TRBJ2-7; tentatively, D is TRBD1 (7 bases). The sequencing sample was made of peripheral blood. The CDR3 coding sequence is TGCGCCAGCAGCCAAGGGAGGGGGCTGGACTACGAGCAGTACTTC. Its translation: CASSQGRGLDYEQYF.